These 6 T cell receptor beta chains were all obtained from the same sample, sequenced in a study of T cells in localized non-small cell lung cancer. Repertoires were generated with immunoSEQ multiplex PCR, while TCRdb's copy carries only in-frame clones and drops some. This table holds approximately 29,000 clones, approximately 78% found once. This specimen consisted of peripheral blood, obtained before any cancer treatment. The receptors derive from a male donor aged 60 or over with stage II squamous cell lung carcinoma.

The chain couples TRBV7-2 to TRBJ2-7, with D hard to call. Per the germline V gene, CDR1 is SGHTA and CDR2 is FQGNSA. The CDR3 length is 13 residues. Trimming shortened V by 5 bases and J by 2 bases, and 10 bases separated the two germline ends. This CDR3 is CASSPDSAYEQYF. In nucleotides, the CDR3 is TGTGCCAGCAGCCCAGACTCTGCCTACGAGCAGTACTTC.

The genes are TRBV5-4 and TRBJ1-3, with D possibly being TRBD1 (5 bases). Germline assignment: CDR1 SGHNT and CDR2 YYREEE (reference sequence). V was pared by 0 bases and J by 7 bases, with 14 bases between. This CDR3 spans 15 amino acids. The CDR3 DNA follows: TGTGCCAGCAGCTTGGCCCGGCAGGGTCGGAACACCATATATTTT. Protein product: CASSLARQGRNTIYF.

This clone was seen a handful of times. This chain connects TRBV13 to TRBJ1-1; possible D gene TRBD1, 6 bases. The length of the CDR3 is 13 residues. The V and J ends lost 5 bases and 3 bases respectively, with 10 bases between them. CDR1 PRHDT and CDR2 FYEKMQ come from the germline V gene (reference sequence). In DNA form, the CDR3 reads TGTGCCAGCAGCATGGACAGACACACTGAAGCTTTCTTT. Translation: CASSMDRHTEAFF.

V gene TRBV2 combines with J gene TRBJ1-2; tentative D call: TRBD1 (6 bases). Germline CDR1 is SNHLY and CDR2 is FYNNEI. Trimming cost V 2 bases and J 7 bases, with 14 bases left between them. This CDR3 comprises 14 residues. CDR3: CASSENAGGLGYTF. The CDR3 DNA sequence: TGTGCCAGCAGTGAAAATGCGGGGGGCCTTGGCTACACCTTC.

A single count supports this clone. The gene calls are TRBV27 and TRBJ2-7; D is possibly TRBD1 or TRBD2 (5 bases each). This CDR3 is 13 amino acids long. V was shortened by 5 bases and J by 5 bases, with 13 bases between the two germline ends. Germline V lookup: CDR1 MNHEY, CDR2 SMNVEV (reference sequence). The CDR3 loop reads CASSPLWGNEQYF. CDR3 bases: TGTGCCAGCAGTCCCCTATGGGGGAACGAGCAGTACTTC.

The rearrangement joins TRBV27 to TRBJ2-1; 11 bases align to TRBD2. The germline gives CDR1 MNHEY, CDR2 SMNVEV (reference sequence). J lost 4 bases, V lost 5 bases, and 4 bases had no gene match. The CDR3 covers 15 residues. The chain's CDR3 is CASSAGTSGYNEQFF. The DNA for the CDR3 is TGTGCCAGCAGTGCTGGGACTAGCGGTTACAATGAGCAGTTCTTC.